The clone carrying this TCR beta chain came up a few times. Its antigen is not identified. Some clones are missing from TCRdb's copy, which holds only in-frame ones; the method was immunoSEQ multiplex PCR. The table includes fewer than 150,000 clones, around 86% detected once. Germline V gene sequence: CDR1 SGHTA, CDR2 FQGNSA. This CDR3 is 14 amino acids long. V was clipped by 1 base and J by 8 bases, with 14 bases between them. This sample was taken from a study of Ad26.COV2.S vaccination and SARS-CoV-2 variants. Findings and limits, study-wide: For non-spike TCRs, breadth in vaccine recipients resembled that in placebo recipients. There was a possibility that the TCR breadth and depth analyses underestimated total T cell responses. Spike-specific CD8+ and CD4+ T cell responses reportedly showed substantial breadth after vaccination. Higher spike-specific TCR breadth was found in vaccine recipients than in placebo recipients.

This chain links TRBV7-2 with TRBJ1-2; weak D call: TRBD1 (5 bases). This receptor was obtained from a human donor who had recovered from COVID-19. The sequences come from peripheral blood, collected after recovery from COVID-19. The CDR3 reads CASSLDAGLGGYTF. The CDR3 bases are TGTGCCAGCAGCTTAGACGCAGGGTTAGGCGGCTACACCTTC.